This T cell receptor (beta chain) is from a study of beta chain features in type 1 diabetes. Study-wide points: People with Type 1 diabetes carried modestly yet significantly shorter TCRB CDR3s in all four CD4+ subsets.

The V segment lost 1 base and the J segment 4 bases; nucleotides outside the gene matches: 11. The germline gives CDR1 SGHNT, CDR2 YYREEE (reference sequence). The CDR3 runs to 18 residues. This clone was detected only a few times. Antigen specificity is unknown. Expressed TCRB transcripts were sequenced after all isolated RNA was converted to cDNA. Generated by immunoSEQ multiplex PCR, the TCRdb table keeps only in-frame clones and is missing some. The data hold 130,000 or so clones, with approximately 10% observed a single time. The genes are TRBV5-4 and TRBJ1-3; TRBD1 agrees at 10 bases. This TCR was recovered from a young man with type 1 diabetes. The sequenced sample consisted of central memory CD4+ T cells from blood. CDR3 bases: TGTGCCAGCAGCTTGAGGGCAGGAGGGACAGGGGACGGAAACACCATATATTTT. Translating it yields CASSLRAGGTGDGNTIYF.